This T cell receptor (beta chain) was sequenced in a study of metastatic and nonmetastatic thyroid tumors. Study overall: Comparative analysis of repertoires was undertaken across blood and tumor or nodule tissue obtained from malignant and benign thyroid patients. Study outcomes and limitations: A significant increase in TCR beta diversity was reportedly seen in malignant thyroid tumors relative to benign nodules, in blood and tumor.

This clone was found many times. Its antigen remains unidentified. As originally analysed: The authors used CDR3 differences across clinicopathological groups to build a distant-metastasis classifier for papillary thyroid cancer. TCRdb re-clonotyped the PCR reads through MiXCR. These V and J calls originate from TCRdb's pipeline instead of the authors' own analysis. The sample contains under 35,000 clones, roughly 25% of which appear only once. Not a single patient had been given any form of treatment at any point before undergoing thyroid surgery. This CDR3 contains 16 residues. Germline CDR1 is ENHRY and CDR2 is SYGVKD. V lost 4 bases, J lost 0 bases, and 13 bases lay in between.

This sequence originates from a female donor with papillary thyroid cancer or a benign thyroid nodule (not recorded which). Some clones in this sample may be carry-over from other donors' samples. This chain joins TRBV10-3 and TRBJ2-4, with a tentative D call TRBD2 (6 bases). Sequencing was done on a sample of blood. DNA of the CDR3: TGTGCCATCAGTGCGAGTAGCGGTATAGCCAAAAACATTCAGTACTTC. It translates to CAISASSGIAKNIQYF.